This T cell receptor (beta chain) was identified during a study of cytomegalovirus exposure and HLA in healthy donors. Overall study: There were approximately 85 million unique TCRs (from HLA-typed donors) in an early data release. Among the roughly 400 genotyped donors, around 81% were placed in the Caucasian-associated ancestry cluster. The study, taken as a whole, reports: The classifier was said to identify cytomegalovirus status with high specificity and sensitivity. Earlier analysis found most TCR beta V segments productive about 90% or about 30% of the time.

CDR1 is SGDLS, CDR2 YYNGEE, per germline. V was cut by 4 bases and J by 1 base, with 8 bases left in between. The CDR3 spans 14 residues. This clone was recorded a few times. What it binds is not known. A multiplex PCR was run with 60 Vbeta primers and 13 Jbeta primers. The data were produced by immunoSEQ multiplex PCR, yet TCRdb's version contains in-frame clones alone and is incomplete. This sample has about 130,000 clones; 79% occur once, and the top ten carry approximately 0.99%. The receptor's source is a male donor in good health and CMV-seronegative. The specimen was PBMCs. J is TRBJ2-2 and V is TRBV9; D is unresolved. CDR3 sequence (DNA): TGTGCCAGCAGCCCCGCGAAGAACACCGGGGAGCTGTTTTTT. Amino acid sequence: CASSPAKNTGELFF.